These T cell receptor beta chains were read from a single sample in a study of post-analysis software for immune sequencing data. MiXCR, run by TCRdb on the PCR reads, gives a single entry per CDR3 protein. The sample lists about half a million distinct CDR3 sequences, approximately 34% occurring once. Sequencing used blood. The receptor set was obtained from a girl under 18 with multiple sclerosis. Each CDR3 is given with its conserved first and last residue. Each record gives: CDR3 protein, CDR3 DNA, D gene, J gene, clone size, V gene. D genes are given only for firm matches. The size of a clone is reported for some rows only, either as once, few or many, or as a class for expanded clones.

cdr3_aa: CASSLGLGAGDSDTQYF; cdr3_nt: TGTGCCAGCAGCTTAGGTTTAGGAGCGGGGGATTCAGATACGCAGTATTTT; d_call: TRBD2; j_call: TRBJ2-3; clone_size: .; v_call: TRBV7-3
cdr3_aa: CASSDQAYNEQFF; cdr3_nt: TGTGCCAGCAGTGATCAGGCTTACAATGAGCAGTTCTTC; d_call: .; j_call: TRBJ2-1; clone_size: .; v_call: TRBV25-1
cdr3_aa: CATHRGTANYGYTF; cdr3_nt: TGTGCCACCCACCGCGGGACAGCTAACTATGGCTACACCTTC; d_call: TRBD1; j_call: TRBJ1-2; clone_size: .; v_call: TRBV19
cdr3_aa: CASSGGATSVGETQYF; cdr3_nt: TGTGCCAGCAGCGGAGGTGCTACTAGCGTTGGAGAGACCCAGTACTTC; d_call: TRBD2; j_call: TRBJ2-5; clone_size: .; v_call: TRBV3-1
cdr3_aa: CATAGTVRQETQYF; cdr3_nt: TGTGCAACAGCGGGGACAGTACGCCAAGAGACCCAGTACTTC; d_call: .; j_call: TRBJ2-5; clone_size: many; v_call: TRBV15
cdr3_aa: CASSQDLGVDTQYF; cdr3_nt: TGTGCCAGCAGCCAAGATTTGGGGGTCGATACGCAGTATTTT; d_call: .; j_call: TRBJ2-3; clone_size: .; v_call: TRBV3-1
cdr3_aa: CASSLAVADSYNEQFF; cdr3_nt: TGCGCCAGCAGCTTGGCCGTGGCAGACTCCTACAATGAGCAGTTCTTC; d_call: .; j_call: TRBJ2-1; clone_size: .; v_call: TRBV5-1
cdr3_aa: CASNFRRGFHEQYF; cdr3_nt: TGTGCCAGCAACTTCCGGCGGGGGTTCCACGAGCAGTACTTC; d_call: TRBD2; j_call: TRBJ2-7; clone_size: few; v_call: TRBV12-3/TRBV12-4
cdr3_aa: CASSQGQGTFRPPLHF; cdr3_nt: TGTGCCAGCAGCCAGGGACAGGGGACTTTTCGGCCACCCCTCCACTTT; d_call: TRBD1; j_call: TRBJ1-6; clone_size: few; v_call: TRBV3-1
cdr3_aa: CASSLDVPDNSPLHF; cdr3_nt: TGTGCCAGCAGTTTGGACGTTCCAGATAATTCACCCCTCCACTTT; d_call: .; j_call: TRBJ1-6; clone_size: few; v_call: TRBV12-3/TRBV12-4
cdr3_aa: CASSSTRRQNLFGYTF; cdr3_nt: TGTGCCAGCAGCTCCACAAGAAGACAGAACCTCTTTGGCTACACCTTC; d_call: .; j_call: TRBJ1-2; clone_size: few; v_call: TRBV7-2
cdr3_aa: CASSTPRDRVAYGYTF; cdr3_nt: TGTGCCAGCAGCACCCCTCGGGACAGGGTGGCCTATGGCTACACCTTC; d_call: TRBD1; j_call: TRBJ1-2; clone_size: .; v_call: TRBV7-9
cdr3_aa: CASSVTLAVSSYNEQFF; cdr3_nt: TGTGCCAGCAGCGTCACCCTTGCGGTCAGCTCCTACAATGAGCAGTTCTTC; d_call: .; j_call: TRBJ2-1; clone_size: few; v_call: TRBV9
cdr3_aa: CASSLRSGFGHTEAFF; cdr3_nt: TGTGCCAGCAGCTTAAGGAGCGGGTTCGGGCACACTGAAGCTTTCTTT; d_call: .; j_call: TRBJ1-1; clone_size: .; v_call: TRBV7-8
cdr3_aa: CASSFGLAGNTGELFF; cdr3_nt: TGCGCCAGCAGCTTTGGGCTAGCGGGAAACACCGGGGAGCTGTTTTTT; d_call: TRBD2; j_call: TRBJ2-2; clone_size: few; v_call: TRBV5-1
cdr3_aa: CASSLGVSVGEAFF; cdr3_nt: TGTGCCAGCAGCTTAGGGGTGTCCGTTGGTGAAGCTTTCTTT; d_call: .; j_call: TRBJ1-1; clone_size: .; v_call: TRBV7-9
cdr3_aa: CSVVRAGGINEQFF; cdr3_nt: TGCAGCGTTGTCAGGGCAGGGGGAATCAATGAGCAGTTCTTC; d_call: TRBD1; j_call: TRBJ2-1; clone_size: few; v_call: TRBV29-1
cdr3_aa: CASSQVSLAGGTGEQYF; cdr3_nt: TGTGCCAGCAGCCAAGTGTCACTAGCGGGGGGGACGGGCGAGCAGTACTTC; d_call: TRBD2; j_call: TRBJ2-7; clone_size: once; v_call: TRBV4-2
cdr3_aa: CASSSTYPGQTDNEKFF; cdr3_nt: TGTGCCAGCAGTTCCACTTATCCGGGACAGACCGACAATGAGAAGTTCTTC; d_call: TRBD1; j_call: TRBJ2-1; clone_size: .; v_call: TRBV5-8
cdr3_aa: CSVEGRGGQRGFNYGYTF; cdr3_nt: TGCAGCGTTGAAGGTCGGGGGGGGCAGAGAGGTTTTAACTATGGCTACACCTTC; d_call: .; j_call: TRBJ1-2; clone_size: .; v_call: TRBV29-1
cdr3_aa: CASSFLGLVTDTQYF; cdr3_nt: TGTGCCAGCAGCTTTCTGGGACTAGTCACAGATACGCAGTATTTT; d_call: TRBD2; j_call: TRBJ2-3; clone_size: .; v_call: TRBV7-3
cdr3_aa: CASSPACEQYF; cdr3_nt: TGCGCCAGCAGCCCGGCGTGCGAGCAGTACTTC; d_call: .; j_call: TRBJ2-7; clone_size: once; v_call: TRBV10-2
cdr3_aa: CASSRLAGGFLPETQYF; cdr3_nt: TGTGCCAGCAGCCGACTAGCGGGGGGATTCCTTCCAGAGACCCAGTACTTC; d_call: TRBD2; j_call: TRBJ2-5; clone_size: few; v_call: TRBV6-6
cdr3_aa: CSVEGGEDNQPQHF; cdr3_nt: TGCAGCGTTGAAGGGGGGGAGGACAATCAGCCCCAGCATTTT; d_call: .; j_call: TRBJ1-5; clone_size: few; v_call: TRBV29-1
cdr3_aa: CSARGEGGSSYNEQFF; cdr3_nt: TGCAGTGCTAGAGGCGAGGGGGGAAGCTCCTACAATGAGCAGTTCTTC; d_call: .; j_call: TRBJ2-1; clone_size: once; v_call: TRBV20-1
cdr3_aa: CASSHNPGGGYTF; cdr3_nt: TGCGCCAGCAGCCACAACCCTGGGGGCGGCTACACCTTC; d_call: .; j_call: TRBJ1-2; clone_size: .; v_call: TRBV4-1
cdr3_aa: CASSQADDFYNEQFF; cdr3_nt: TGTGCCAGCAGCCAAGCGGACGATTTCTACAATGAGCAGTTCTTC; d_call: .; j_call: TRBJ2-1; clone_size: few; v_call: TRBV4-2
cdr3_aa: CASSQGLQGAWEKLFF; cdr3_nt: TGCGCCAGCAGCCAAGGGTTACAGGGGGCTTGGGAAAAACTGTTTTTT; d_call: TRBD1; j_call: TRBJ1-4; clone_size: .; v_call: TRBV4-1
cdr3_aa: CASSLALLGQGEAFF; cdr3_nt: TGCGCCAGCAGCTTGGCCCTTCTCGGGCAGGGCGAAGCTTTCTTT; d_call: .; j_call: TRBJ1-1; clone_size: .; v_call: TRBV5-1
cdr3_aa: CSVLAGVTYNEQFF; cdr3_nt: TGCAGCGTTTTAGCGGGCGTTACCTACAATGAGCAGTTCTTC; d_call: TRBD2; j_call: TRBJ2-1; clone_size: few; v_call: TRBV29-1
cdr3_aa: CASSFRASGEYEQYF; cdr3_nt: TGCGCCAGCAGTTTTCGGGCTAGCGGGGAATACGAGCAGTACTTC; d_call: TRBD2; j_call: TRBJ2-7; clone_size: .; v_call: TRBV5-1
cdr3_aa: CASSQDGSGRSETQYF; cdr3_nt: TGTGCCAGCAGCCAAGATGGTAGCGGGAGGTCAGAGACCCAGTACTTC; d_call: TRBD2; j_call: TRBJ2-5; clone_size: .; v_call: TRBV3-1
cdr3_aa: CSASYRAGELFF; cdr3_nt: TGCAGTGCTAGTTACAGAGCGGGGGAGCTGTTTTTT; d_call: .; j_call: TRBJ2-2; clone_size: .; v_call: TRBV20-1
cdr3_aa: CSVEPRGQEKLFF; cdr3_nt: TGCAGCGTTGAACCCAGGGGGCAGGAAAAACTGTTTTTT; d_call: TRBD1; j_call: TRBJ1-4; clone_size: few; v_call: TRBV29-1
cdr3_aa: CASSQDGGQGHLWTDTQYF; cdr3_nt: TGCGCCAGCAGCCAAGATGGAGGACAGGGGCACTTATGGACGGATACGCAGTATTTT; d_call: TRBD1; j_call: TRBJ2-3; clone_size: .; v_call: TRBV4-1
cdr3_aa: CASSRTGSTSPLHF; cdr3_nt: TGTGCCAGCAGTCGGACAGGGAGTACTTCACCCCTCCACTTT; d_call: TRBD1; j_call: TRBJ1-6; clone_size: .; v_call: TRBV6-5
cdr3_aa: CASSPRTGGYGYTF; cdr3_nt: TGTGCCAGCAGCCCTAGGACAGGGGGTTATGGCTACACCTTC; d_call: TRBD1; j_call: TRBJ1-2; clone_size: many; v_call: TRBV7-2
cdr3_aa: CASSLEGLVYGYTF; cdr3_nt: TGCGCCAGCAGCTTGGAGGGCTTAGTCTATGGCTACACCTTC; d_call: .; j_call: TRBJ1-2; clone_size: once; v_call: TRBV5-1
cdr3_aa: CASAQGLAKNIQYF; cdr3_nt: TGTGCCAGTGCACAGGGGTTAGCCAAAAACATTCAGTACTTC; d_call: TRBD1; j_call: TRBJ2-4; clone_size: few; v_call: TRBV19
cdr3_aa: CASSVSSSQSTDTQYF; cdr3_nt: TGTGCCAGCAGCGTAAGTTCTTCTCAGAGCACAGATACGCAGTATTTT; d_call: .; j_call: TRBJ2-3; clone_size: .; v_call: TRBV9
cdr3_aa: CASSLVTSGGESSYEQYF; cdr3_nt: TGCGCCAGCAGCTTGGTTACTAGCGGGGGCGAGAGCTCCTACGAGCAGTACTTC; d_call: TRBD2; j_call: TRBJ2-7; clone_size: few; v_call: TRBV5-1
cdr3_aa: CSAMPGRGTDTQYF; cdr3_nt: TGCAGTGCCATGCCAGGACGGGGCACAGATACGCAGTATTTT; d_call: .; j_call: TRBJ2-3; clone_size: .; v_call: TRBV20-1
cdr3_aa: CSARQLGTGGLGGYTF; cdr3_nt: TGCAGCGCCCGCCAACTCGGGACAGGGGGATTAGGTGGCTACACCTTC; d_call: TRBD1; j_call: TRBJ1-2; clone_size: few; v_call: TRBV29-1
cdr3_aa: CASRSNSDEAFF; cdr3_nt: TGTGCCAGCAGGTCAAACAGCGATGAAGCTTTCTTT; d_call: .; j_call: TRBJ1-1; clone_size: .; v_call: TRBV28
cdr3_aa: CSARVQGGYGYTF; cdr3_nt: TGCAGTGCTAGAGTCCAGGGGGGCTATGGCTACACCTTC; d_call: TRBD1; j_call: TRBJ1-2; clone_size: once; v_call: TRBV20-1
cdr3_aa: CASSYSSAVTNYGYTF; cdr3_nt: TGTGCCAGCAGTTACTCGTCGGCAGTAACTAACTATGGCTACACCTTC; d_call: .; j_call: TRBJ1-2; clone_size: .; v_call: TRBV6-5
cdr3_aa: CATSRDTGGGETQYF; cdr3_nt: TGTGCCACCAGCAGAGACACAGGGGGAGGCGAGACCCAGTACTTC; d_call: TRBD1; j_call: TRBJ2-5; clone_size: many; v_call: TRBV15
cdr3_aa: CASSLDPGQGLYNEQYF; cdr3_nt: TGCGCCAGCAGCCTAGATCCTGGACAGGGCCTTTACAATGAGCAGTACTTC; d_call: TRBD1; j_call: TRBJ2-5; clone_size: .; v_call: TRBV5-1
cdr3_aa: CASRTTGGYGYTF; cdr3_nt: TGCGCCAGCAGGACGACAGGGGGCTATGGCTACACCTTC; d_call: TRBD1; j_call: TRBJ1-2; clone_size: few; v_call: TRBV4-1
cdr3_aa: CSAREAGTSLDEQFF; cdr3_nt: TGCAGTGCTAGAGAGGCCGGGACTAGCTTGGATGAGCAGTTCTTC; d_call: TRBD2; j_call: TRBJ2-1; clone_size: few; v_call: TRBV20-1
cdr3_aa: CASTGGQNYEQYF; cdr3_nt: TGTGCCAGCACCGGGGGACAGAATTACGAGCAGTACTTC; d_call: .; j_call: TRBJ2-7; clone_size: many; v_call: TRBV6-6
cdr3_aa: CASSEGTSQNEQFF; cdr3_nt: TGTGCCAGCAGTGAGGGGACTAGTCAAAATGAGCAGTTCTTC; d_call: TRBD2; j_call: TRBJ2-1; clone_size: few; v_call: TRBV2
cdr3_aa: CASSPSRDPSYEQYF; cdr3_nt: TGTGCCAGCTCACCCAGCAGGGACCCGTCCTACGAGCAGTACTTC; d_call: .; j_call: TRBJ2-7; clone_size: .; v_call: TRBV18